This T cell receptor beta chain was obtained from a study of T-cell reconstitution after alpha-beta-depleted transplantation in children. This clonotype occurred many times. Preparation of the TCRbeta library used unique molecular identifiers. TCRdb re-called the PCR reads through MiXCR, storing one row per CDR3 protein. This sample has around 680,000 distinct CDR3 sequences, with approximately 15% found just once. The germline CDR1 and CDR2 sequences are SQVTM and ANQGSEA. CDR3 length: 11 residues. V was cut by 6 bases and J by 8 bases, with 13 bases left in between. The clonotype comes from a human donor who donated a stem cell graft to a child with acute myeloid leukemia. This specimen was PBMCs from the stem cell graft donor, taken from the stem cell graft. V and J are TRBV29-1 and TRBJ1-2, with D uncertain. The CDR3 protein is CSVEPTRGYTF. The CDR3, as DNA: TGCAGCGTCGAACCCACCCGAGGCTACACCTTC.